Reported below is one T cell receptor (beta chain). What antigen it recognizes has not been identified. No much larger clone exists at a distance of one base, and base qualities are not known. This record belongs to a study of T cell responses to AZD1222 COVID-19 vaccine (dated by TCRdb to the early 2020s). About the study as a whole: Because spike-specific TCR depth and breadth did not differ between the two schedules, AZD1222 recipients who got a second dose at roughly 4 weeks were pooled with those who got a second dose at roughly 12 weeks. A total of about 240 trial participants underwent TCR sequencing, of whom approximately 210 received two doses of AZD1222 and approximately 25 received two doses of the MenACWY control vaccine. Trial participants were enrolled by age into subgroups of 18-55, 56-69 and 70-plus years, and about 150, 27 and 61 TCR-sequenced participants, respectively, were included in these subgroups.

The CDR3 regions of human TCRbeta chains were subjected to immunosequencing. Regarding the original processing steps: Repertoire TCRs were checked for matches against a reference library of SARS-CoV-2-specific TCRs that had been generated using the MIRA antigen-specificity platform. Breadth meant the fraction of unique TCRs that were SARS-CoV-2-associated, whereas depth meant the fraction of total T cells that were SARS-CoV-2-associated. Using the MIRA data, each spike-specific TCR was mapped to the spike region that the TCR reacts to and placed in a CD4 or CD8 class. Log10-transformed breadth and depth values were compared by one-way ANOVA with Sidak's multiple comparisons tests. This is the immuneACCESS table as TCRdb keeps it, with only in-frame sequences that have V and J called. A part of the clones is gone; compared with another copy, unresolved V genes explain less than half, and the rest is unexplained. The D gene and trimming were derived from the DNA, and the V and J assignments and clone size from that table. This sample gives roughly 120,000 clones in total; 90% to 95% of them show up just once. Together, the top ten hold 2.5% to 3.5% of the sample.

For CDR1 and CDR2, the germline V gene lists SNHLY and FYNNEI. Trimming takes 5 bases from V and 8 bases from J, and the germline ends sit 18 bases apart. The CDR3 covers 15 residues, taking in both the cysteine and the phenylalanine. Only the CDR3 DNA stays, 45 bases, in frame from base 1. Results the study describes overall, beyond this receptor: Because no samples from the day 14 peak response were available, repertoires could be characterized only after the peak T cell response. The vaccine-associated CD4 TCRs covered the entire spike protein, and the dominant responses fell in regions 160-218 and 743-854. Reportedly, almost half of the unique spike-specific TCRs recognized epitopes lying outside the regions that are mutated in the B.1.351 and B.1.1.7 variants. Most participants were white British and females outnumbered males, and the authors suggested that clonal diversity may have been underestimated. After two AZD1222 doses, both the breadth and the depth of spike-specific TCRs were significantly higher than at day 0 and than in MenACWY recipients. The 56-69-year group was small, and its depth increase did not reach significance, likely because of low power. Only five or six AZD1222 recipients were SARS-CoV-2 seropositive at baseline, limiting conclusions about previously exposed vaccinees.

According to the study, the label for this sample's time point signals: baseline before first vaccination. The vaccinee samples were drawn from two UK trials, COV001 and COV002, one of which was a single-blind randomized controlled phase 2/3 trial testing AZD1222 (ChAdOx1 nCoV-19) in healthy adults. For TCRbeta chain sequencing, PBMC samples were collected from trial participants at day 0 and at day 28 after the second dose. The chain is encoded by TRBV2 joined to TRBJ1-4; TRBD1 is possibly the D segment (5 matching bases). This TCR came from an adult in good health. The sequenced sample was peripheral blood, obtained on day 0 of AZD1222 vaccination. The DNA sequence is given as TGTGCCAGCAGTACTACGGGGCGTTCGAGGGAAAAACTGTTTTTT. This is translated as CASSTTGRSREKLFF.